A selection of T cell receptor beta chains follows, all from one sample in a study of neurological immune-mediated disorders. From the 5' RACE reads, TCRdb called clonotypes with MiXCR, one entry per CDR3 protein. Here the sample spans tens of thousands of distinct CDR3 sequences, roughly an eighth being singletons. Material: PBMCs. Receptors originate from a woman aged 55 to 70 with HTLV-1-associated myelopathy (HAM/TSP). Both conserved end residues are part of each CDR3. Each record gives: V gene, J gene, D gene, clone size, CDR3 DNA, CDR3 protein. D genes are given only for firm matches. Clone size appears in some rows only: once, few, many, or a class for an expanded clone.

TRBV7-2	TRBJ2-1	.	many	TGTGCCAGCAGCTTAGAACAGGGTTCCTACAATGAGCAGTTCTTC	CASSLEQGSYNEQFF
TRBV4-1	TRBJ2-4	TRBD1	many	TGCGCCAGCAGCCAAGATCCGCAGGGGGCGGGGATGCCCAAAAACATTCAGTACTTC	CASSQDPQGAGMPKNIQYF
TRBV7-6	TRBJ2-7	TRBD2	many	TGTGCCAGCAATCCGGGAGCGGGAGCATACGAGCAGTACTTC	CASNPGAGAYEQYF
TRBV20-1	TRBJ2-7	.	many	TGCAGTGCTAGGGACGGAGGAAGCTCCTACGAGCAGTACTTC	CSARDGGSSYEQYF
TRBV29-1	TRBJ2-6	.	medium-sized	TGCAGCGTTGCAACCCTGGGAGCCAACGTCCTGACTTTC	CSVATLGANVLTF
TRBV5-1	TRBJ2-1	TRBD2	many	TGCGCCAGCTCGTCTTCCGGGACTAGCAGAATCAATGAGCAGTTCTTC	CASSSSGTSRINEQFF
TRBV7-2	TRBJ1-6	.	medium-sized	TGTGCCAGCAACTTAGGAGGGAGCGGAGGTGGAAATTCACCCCTCCACTTT	CASNLGGSGGGNSPLHF
TRBV3-1	TRBJ2-1	.	many	TGTGCCAGCAGCCTCGGGACTGCCGCCAATGAGCAGTTCTTC	CASSLGTAANEQFF
TRBV7-6	TRBJ1-5	.	many	TGTGCCAGCAGCGCTAGTTTGGGGCAGCCCCAGCATTTT	CASSASLGQPQHF
TRBV29-1	TRBJ2-1	TRBD2	.	TGCAGCGTTGAAGATCGACTAGCGGGGAGGGCTAATGAGCAGTTCTTC	CSVEDRLAGRANEQFF
TRBV20-1	TRBJ1-2	TRBD1	many	TGCAGTGCTAGAGGACTGCCGGGACAGGGGGGCTCTAACTATGGCTACACCTTC	CSARGLPGQGGSNYGYTF
TRBV24-1	TRBJ2-1	.	.	TGTGCCACCAGCGAACGTGGTGAGCAGTTCTTC	CATSERGEQFF
TRBV12-3/TRBV12-4	TRBJ2-5	.	many	TGTGCCAGCAGTCCTCAGGAAGAGACCCAGTACTTC	CASSPQEETQYF
TRBV7-8	TRBJ1-6	.	once	TGTGCCAACAGTCCTACGAGGAATCCACCCCTCCACTTT	CANSPTRNPPLHF
TRBV20-1	TRBJ2-3	.	many	TGCAGTGCTTTGGACTTGCCGGGTGCCGGGGCGCAGTATTTT	CSALDLPGAGAQYF
TRBV5-4	TRBJ2-2	.	few	TGTGCCAGCAGCTTGGTTCAGCCCGGGAGTAACACCGGGGAGCTGTTTTTT	CASSLVQPGSNTGELFF
TRBV20-1	TRBJ1-1	TRBD1	many	TGCAGTGCGGGCCGACAGGGGAACACTGAAGCTTTCTTT	CSAGRQGNTEAFF
TRBV10-3	TRBJ1-3	TRBD1	many	TGTGCCATCGGAAGTTTTGACAGGGTACGTGGAAACACCATATATTTT	CAIGSFDRVRGNTIYF
TRBV7-2	TRBJ2-3	.	once	.	CASSFYICSASKLLFTDTQYF
TRBV12-3/TRBV12-4	TRBJ1-2	TRBD1	many	TGTGCCAGCCAAAACAGGGGGCAGGGCTATGGCTACACCTTC	CASQNRGQGYGYTF
TRBV20-1	TRBJ2-7	TRBD1	many	TGCAGTGCTAGGACGGAGAGGACAGGGAGCAGGGAGCAGTACTTC	CSARTERTGSREQYF
TRBV18	TRBJ2-2	.	many	TGTGCCAGCTCACCCACCGACGGGCGGGACACCGGGGAGCTGTTTTTT	CASSPTDGRDTGELFF
TRBV20-1	TRBJ2-7	.	many	TGCAGTGCTAGGATTAGGGCGTCCGAGCAGTACTTC	CSARIRASEQYF
TRBV24-1	TRBJ2-3	TRBD2	many	TGTGCCACCAGTGTTACAGCGGGGGAGACAGATACGCAGTATTTT	CATSVTAGETDTQYF
TRBV5-1	TRBJ2-7	TRBD1	.	TGCGCCAGCAGCCCAGAGGGGGCGAACTACGAGCAGTACTTC	CASSPEGANYEQYF
TRBV5-1	TRBJ1-1	.	many	TGCGCCAGCAGCTTCGAGGGGGTGGAAGCTTTCTTT	CASSFEGVEAFF
TRBV6-2/TRBV6-3	TRBJ2-3	TRBD2	few	TGTGCCAGCGGGGCGGGGGGGCGACAAGATACGCAGTATTTT	CASGAGGRQDTQYF
TRBV18	TRBJ1-5	TRBD1	many	TGTGCCAGCTCATTGGACAGGGGGGCACAAAGGCCCCAGCATTTT	CASSLDRGAQRPQHF
TRBV20-1	TRBJ1-2	.	many	TGCAGTGCCTGGCCCGACAGGCCAAGGAACTATGGCTACACCTTC	CSAWPDRPRNYGYTF
TRBV24-1	TRBJ1-1	TRBD1	many	TGTGCCACCACCGGACAGGCGAACACTGAAGCTTTCTTT	CATTGQANTEAFF
TRBV20-1	TRBJ2-3	TRBD2	medium-sized	TGCAGTGCCCCGACACCGGGACTACCGGCAGATACGCAGTATTTT	CSAPTPGLPADTQYF
TRBV6-1	TRBJ1-1	.	few	TGTGCCAGCAGTGAACCGGGCGGGTACGCTTTCTTT	CASSEPGGYAFF
TRBV19	TRBJ2-1	TRBD2	few	TGTGCCAGTAGTATCCGGGGGGGCGGGAGCTCCTACAATGAGCAGTTCTTC	CASSIRGGGSSYNEQFF
TRBV5-1	TRBJ2-1	TRBD2	.	TGCGCCAGCAGCTTGGAGCGGGGAGACTACAATGAGCAGTTCTTC	CASSLERGDYNEQFF
TRBV6-6	TRBJ2-3	.	many	TGTGCCAGCAGAGAGGGGGGTACGCAGTATTTT	CASREGGTQYF
TRBV20-1	TRBJ2-3	.	medium-sized	TGCAGTGCCACCAGGGACTCGGGATACACAGATACGCAGTATTTT	CSATRDSGYTDTQYF
TRBV23-1	TRBJ1-6	.	.	TGCGCCAGCAGTCAATCGAGCCCCAGCTCCTATAATTCACCCCTCCACTTT	CASSQSSPSSYNSPLHF
TRBV20-1	TRBJ1-4	TRBD1	many	TGCAGTGTAAGCGGGACAGGGGGAGAAAAACTGTTTTTT	CSVSGTGGEKLFF
TRBV18	TRBJ2-2	.	.	TGTGCCAGCCCACCCGCGACAGCTACCGGGGAGCTGTTTTTT	CASPPATATGELFF
TRBV11-2	TRBJ1-2	TRBD1	many	TGTGCCAGCAGCTTAAGACAGGGGTGGAACTATGGCTACACCTTC	CASSLRQGWNYGYTF
TRBV18	TRBJ2-1	.	.	TGTGCCAGCTCACCAGTGACTAACATCGTGTATGAGCAGTTCTTC	CASSPVTNIVYEQFF
TRBV7-2	TRBJ1-1	.	many	TGTGCCAGCAGCTTAGTCCTCAGTCTGAACACTGAAGCTTTCTTT	CASSLVLSLNTEAFF
TRBV27	TRBJ1-2	.	.	TGTACCAGCAGAAGCTCCGGGCGGCGGCAGGGGTTTGACTATGGCTACACCTTC	CTSRSSGRRQGFDYGYTF
TRBV5-1	TRBJ1-6	TRBD1	many	TGCGCCAGCAGCGGGGGACAGGGGGATTCACCCCTCCACTTT	CASSGGQGDSPLHF
TRBV29-1	TRBJ1-1	TRBD1	many	TGCAGCGCCACGGGACAGGTGAACACTGAAGCTTTCTTT	CSATGQVNTEAFF
TRBV24-1	TRBJ2-1	.	.	TGTGCCACCAGTCCTACCAACTTGGCCTACAATGAGCAGTCCTTC	CATSPTNLAYNEQSF
TRBV5-5	TRBJ1-2	.	many	TGTGCCAGCAGCTCACCCGTGGGGCTAGCTAACTATGGCTACACCTTC	CASSSPVGLANYGYTF
TRBV29-1	TRBJ2-1	TRBD1	many	TGCAGCGTTGCCACAGGGGGATCCTACAATGAGCAGTTCTTC	CSVATGGSYNEQFF
TRBV29-1	TRBJ2-7	.	many	TGCAGCGTTGGGGGATACGAGCAGTACTTC	CSVGGYEQYF
TRBV7-2	TRBJ1-2	TRBD1	many	TGTGCCAGCAGCTTAGGAATTACCGGGACAGGGGGGGAGGGCTACACCTTC	CASSLGITGTGGEGYTF
TRBV14	TRBJ2-1	.	many	TGTGCCAGCAGCCCGTGGTCGAGTACCCCATACAATGAGCAGTTCTTC	CASSPWSSTPYNEQFF
TRBV7-9	TRBJ1-2	.	many	TGTGCCATCCCGGGGTCAAGGACCGGCGGCTACACCTTC	CAIPGSRTGGYTF
TRBV20-1	TRBJ1-2	.	many	TGCAGTGCCCACATACAGGGTAACTATGGCTACACCTTC	CSAHIQGNYGYTF
TRBV5-5	TRBJ1-5	.	many	TGTGCCAGCAGCTTGGACAGGGCGATTCAGCCCCAGCATTTT	CASSLDRAIQPQHF